Below, one T cell receptor beta chain is given with its context. The target antigen is unknown. Germline V gene lookup returns CDR1 SGHRS and CDR2 YFSETQ. V was pared by 4 bases and J by 5 bases, with 4 bases of the junction left unmatched. The CDR3 is 13 amino acids. Pooled samples include second doses given at about 4 or 12 weeks. The data derive from a study of T cell responses to AZD1222 COVID-19 vaccine. Assay used: immunoSEQ multiplex PCR; TCRdb lists only in-frame clones, some missing. The data hold roughly 120,000 clones, with around 90% observed a single time. General study points: It should be noted that donors were predominantly white British and more often female, and clonal diversity was possibly underestimated. Just 6 or 7 AZD1222 recipients were seropositive at baseline.

The sequences come from peripheral blood, collected 28 days after the second AZD1222 dose. The chain links TRBV5-1 to TRBJ1-1, with TRBD1 matching over 8 bases. The receptor comes from an adult who received the AZD1222 COVID-19 vaccine. Here the CDR3 reads CASSIDRGTEAFF. The DNA of the CDR3 is TGCGCCAGCAGCATCGACAGGGGTACTGAAGCTTTCTTT.